Following are 23 T cell receptor beta chains from one sample sequenced in a study of blood T cell repertoires in COVID-19. Clones were read by immunoSEQ multiplex PCR, and TCRdb kept only the in-frame ones, dropping some. The table includes hundreds of thousands of clones, 70% to 90% detected once. The sample comprised peripheral blood. These receptors were obtained from a man aged 65-85 years with acute or convalescent COVID-19.

V and J are TRBV15 and TRBJ1-2; no clear D gene. Trimming pared 4 bases from V and 7 bases from J, leaving 13 bases between. In germline, CDR1 is LNHNV, CDR2 YYDKDF (reference sequence). The CDR3 runs 13 residues. In DNA, the CDR3 is TGTGCCACCAGCACCCCTATGGGCCCTGGCTACACCTTC. Amino acids: CATSTPMGPGYTF. Full variable domain (outside the CDR3, taken from reference TRBV15 and TRBJ1-2): DAMVIQNPRYQVTQFGKPVTLSCSQTLNHNVMYWYQQKSSQAPKLLFHYYDKDFNNEADTPDNFQSRRPNTSFCFLDIRSPGLGDTAMYLCATSTPMGPGYTFGSGTRLTVV.

J is TRBJ2-7 and V is TRBV10-3; 8 nucleotides align to TRBD1. The CDR3 consists of 14 residues. V was pared by 3 bases and J by 3 bases, with 4 bases of the junction left unmatched. Per the germline V gene, CDR1 is ENHRY and CDR2 is SYGVKD. The CDR3 DNA is TGTGCCATCAGTGACGGACAGGGCCGCTACGAGCAGTACTTC. As protein: CAISDGQGRYEQYF.

The rearrangement links TRBV5-4 to TRBJ1-1; TRBD1 agrees at 8 bases. Losses at the gene ends were 1 base for V and 5 bases for J; bases not matched to a gene: 4. Germline loops: CDR1 SGHNT, CDR2 YYREEE (reference sequence). The CDR3 is 14 amino acids. This CDR3 reads CASSLQGAYTEAFF. CDR3 sequence (DNA): TGTGCCAGCAGCTTGCAGGGGGCGTATACTGAAGCTTTCTTT. Filled out from reference TRBV5-4 and TRBJ1-1, the complete variable domain reads ETGVTQSPTHLIKTRGQQVTLRCSSQSGHNTVSWYQQALGQGPQFIFQYYREEENGRGNFPPRFSGLQFPNYSSELNVNALELDDSALYLCASSLQGAYTEAFFGQGTRLTVV.

V is TRBV5-1 and J is TRBJ2-1; 7 positions agree with TRBD2. CDR3 length equals 17 residues. Germline CDR1 SGHRS, CDR2 YFSETQ. V shed 0 bases, J shed 4 bases, and the junction held 10 bases outside the gene matches. CDR3 amino acids: CASSLGATSFAYNEQFF. The CDR3 DNA is TGCGCCAGCAGCTTGGGGGCGACTAGCTTTGCGTACAATGAGCAGTTCTTC.

The chain carries TRBV5-6 and TRBJ1-3; D call uncertain. The ends were cut back, 1 base at V and 0 bases at J, with 5 bases in the middle. The CDR3 has 14 residues. Germline loops: CDR1 SGHDT, CDR2 YYEEEE. CDR3 sequence: CASSLTFSGNTIYF. Here the CDR3 DNA reads TGTGCCAGCAGCTTGACTTTCTCTGGAAACACCATATATTTT.

CDR3 nucleotides: TGTGCCAGCAGCTTAAGCGGGGGGGCCTACAATGAGCAGTTCTTC. The encoded protein is CASSLSGGAYNEQFF. This chain uses TRBV7-3 with TRBJ2-1, with 9 bases that match TRBD2. V lost 1 base and J lost 2; bases outside the gene matches: 0. Germline loops: CDR1 SGHTA, CDR2 FQGTGA. The CDR3 is 15 amino acids.

This clone showed up just once. This chain links TRBV29-1 with TRBJ1-6; 8 bases fit TRBD1. Germline-derived CDR1 and CDR2 are SQVTM and ANQGSEA. Germline trimming cut 5 bases from V and 6 bases from J; bases unmatched to any gene: 3. The CDR3 runs 13 residues. The CDR3 spells CSVKQGVNSPLHF. The CDR3 DNA reads as TGCAGCGTTAAACAGGGGGTTAATTCACCCCTCCACTTT.

The chain is built from TRBV7-2 and TRBJ2-1, with D maybe TRBD2 (6 bases). V lost 1 base and J lost 8, with 9 bases in between. The CDR3 covers 13 residues. CDR1 is SGHTA and CDR2 is FQGNSA in the germline V gene. As DNA, the CDR3 is TGTGCCAGCAGCTTAGTCTCGGGGGATGAGCAGTTCTTC. Translation: CASSLVSGDEQFF.

J is TRBJ2-7 and V is TRBV30; 11 nucleotides agree with TRBD1. Germline CDR1 reads GTSNPN; CDR2 reads SVGIG (reference sequence). The CDR3 consists of 15 residues. J was trimmed by 3 bases and V by 1 base; bases with no gene match: 5. The CDR3 DNA follows: TGTGCCTGGAGTGGACCGGGACAGGGGGTCTACGAGCAGTACTTC. It yields the protein CAWSGPGQGVYEQYF.

The chain is built from TRBV3-1 (or the pseudogene TRBV3-2) and TRBJ1-1; 10 bases line up with TRBD1. With V trimmed by 0 bases and J by 10 bases, 5 bases remained unmatched. CDR1 is LGHDT and CDR2 is YNNKEL in the germline V gene (reference sequence). This CDR3 spans 14 amino acids. The CDR3 DNA reads as TGTGCCAGCAGCCAAGAAGGGACAGGGGCAGGAGCTTTCTTT. Translated, it gives CASSQEGTGAGAFF.

This clone was observed a single time. The V and J genes are TRBV28 and TRBJ2-7, with 7 bases matching TRBD1. V lost 5 bases to trimming and J lost 0 bases; unmatched junction nucleotides: 10. This CDR3 contains 16 residues. Per germline, CDR1 MDHEN and CDR2 SYDVKM. The CDR3: CASSTTPGQYSYEQYF. CDR3 sequence (DNA): TGTGCCAGCAGTACCACCCCGGGACAGTACTCCTACGAGCAGTACTTC.

This chain joins TRBV10-3 and TRBJ1-1; no definite D call. Germline-derived CDR1 and CDR2 are ENHRY and SYGVKD. The CDR3 length is 13 residues. The germline V and J ends were trimmed by 10 bases and 3 bases, with 15 bases remaining between them. The CDR3 coding sequence is TGTGCCACTAGCGGCGGGGATCACACTGAAGCTTTCTTT. Its protein product is CATSGGDHTEAFF.

V usage is TRBV2 and J usage is TRBJ1-3; D is undetermined. Trimming removed 4 bases at V and 4 bases at J, with 8 bases between. This CDR3 comprises 13 residues. CDR1 and CDR2 (germline): SNHLY, FYNNEI. CDR3 amino acids: CASSVGRGNTIYF. The CDR3 DNA follows: TGTGCCAGCAGTGTGGGCAGAGGAAACACCATATATTTT.

This chain joins TRBV6-6 and TRBJ2-2, with TRBD1 as a possible D gene (5 bases). Trimming cost V 6 bases and J 5 bases, with 10 bases left between them. The CDR3 is 13 amino acids. The germline V gene encodes CDR1 MNHNY and CDR2 SVGAGI (reference sequence). CDR3 nucleotides: TGTGCCAGCAGCCCGACAGTGACCGGGGAGCTGTTTTTT. Translated, it gives CASSPTVTGELFF.

The chain combines TRBV3-1 (or the pseudogene TRBV3-2) with TRBJ2-7; TRBD1 might be the D (6 bases). This CDR3 contains 16 residues. V shed 2 bases and J shed 3 bases, with 17 bases lying between them. The germline V gene has CDR1 LGHDT and CDR2 YNNKEL (reference sequence). This chain's CDR3 is CASSQRDTNFLYEQYF. The CDR3 nucleotides read TGTGCCAGCAGCCAACGGGACACCAACTTTCTCTACGAGCAGTACTTC.

This chain uses TRBV28 with TRBJ2-7, with TRBD2 identical over 13 bases. Germline V CDR1 and CDR2: MDHEN, SYDVKM. This CDR3 contains 15 residues. J was trimmed by 3 bases and V by 4 bases; bases with no gene match: 3. The CDR3 spells CASSSRTSGGYEQYF. The CDR3 DNA reads as TGTGCCAGCAGTTCCCGGACTAGCGGGGGCTACGAGCAGTACTTC.

V gene TRBV11-2 combines with J gene TRBJ1-4; D may be TRBD1 (5 bases). The V gene's germline CDR1 is SGHAT and CDR2 FQNNGV. This CDR3 contains 14 residues. V dropped 6 bases and J dropped 6 bases, with 14 bases sitting between them. The CDR3 spells CASSWGGAYEKLFF. The CDR3 coding sequence is TGTGCCAGCAGTTGGGGCGGCGCATATGAAAAACTGTTTTTT.

Concerning this clone itself: In the same sample, other DNA sequences code for this CDR3. J is TRBJ2-7 and V is TRBV7-9; D possibly corresponds to TRBD1 (5 bases). The germline V gene encodes CDR1 SEHNR and CDR2 FQNEAQ (reference sequence). The V end was cut by 6 bases, the J end by 3 bases, with 9 bases between. The CDR3 extends over 12 amino acids. CDR3 loop: CASSTQDYEQYF. The CDR3, as DNA: TGTGCCAGCAGTACACAGGACTACGAGCAGTACTTC. The full variable domain, in which reference TRBV7-9 and TRBJ2-7 provide the parts outside the CDR3, is DTGVSQNPRHKITKRGQNVTFRCDPISEHNRLYWYRQTLGQGPEFLTYFQNEAQLEKSRLLSDRFSAERPKGSFSTLEIQRTEQGDSAMYLCASSTQDYEQYFGPGTRLTVT.

The gene calls are TRBV29-1 and TRBJ1-2; weak D call: TRBD1 (5 bases). There are 14 residues in the CDR3. The germline V gene has CDR1 SQVTM and CDR2 ANQGSEA. V lost 0 bases, J lost 2 bases, and 10 bases lay in between. CDR3 sequence (DNA): TGCAGCGTTGAAGATCGGGGGGGGAACTATGGCTACACCTTC. Translating it yields CSVEDRGGNYGYTF. The entire variable domain, with the rest obtained from reference TRBV29-1 and TRBJ1-2, is as follows: SAVISQKPSRDICQRGTSLTIQCQVDSQVTMMFWYRQQPGQSLTLIATANQGSEATYESGFVIDKFPISRPNLTFSTLTVSNMSPEDSSIYLCSVEDRGGNYGYTFGSGTRLTVV.

This clone was picked up a small number of times. This chain connects TRBV24-1 to TRBJ2-1; D is possibly TRBD1 (5 bases). Trimming stripped 0 bases from V and 2 bases from J, with 16 bases between. Germline CDR1 and CDR2: KGHDR and SFDVKD. This CDR3 has 18 amino acids. In DNA form, the CDR3 reads TGTGCCACCAGTGATTTGCTCCTGGACAAACGAGCCTACAATGAGCAGTTCTTC. It codes for CATSDLLLDKRAYNEQFF.

The V call is TRBV27, the J call TRBJ1-2, with D perhaps matching TRBD1 (6 bases). This CDR3 is 16 amino acids long. Trimming cost V 4 bases and J 3 bases, with 18 bases left between them. Per germline, CDR1 MNHEY and CDR2 SMNVEV (reference sequence). The CDR3 DNA reads TGTGCCAGCAGTTCCAACGGGGGGCGCCGGTACTATGGCTACACCTTC. It specifies CASSSNGGRRYYGYTF.

The chain is built from TRBV19 and TRBJ1-2, with D maybe TRBD1 (5 bases). Trimming pared 4 bases from V and 5 bases from J, leaving 14 bases between. From germline, CDR1 is LNHDA and CDR2 SQIVND (reference sequence). This CDR3 is built from 14 residues. This CDR3 is CASSRSTDSYGYTF. CDR3 sequence (DNA): TGTGCCAGTAGTAGGTCGACAGATTCTTATGGCTACACCTTC.

V is TRBV3-1 (or the pseudogene TRBV3-2) and J is TRBJ1-5; 9 bases match TRBD1. Germline V gives CDR1 LGHDT, CDR2 YNNKEL (reference sequence). The CDR3 runs to 18 residues. V lost 4 bases and J lost 2; bases outside the gene matches: 12. For the CDR3, the DNA is TGTGCCAGCAGCCCCTCCGGGACAGGGTATGGAGGCAATCAGCCCCAGCATTTT. Residues: CASSPSGTGYGGNQPQHF.